The rows below give T cell receptor beta chains drawn from one sample of a study of T cell changes during pregnancy in multiple sclerosis. Some clones are missing from TCRdb's copy, which holds only in-frame ones; the method was immunoSEQ multiplex PCR. The data show about 40,000 clones, with more than 80% seen just once and about 0.4% held by the top ten. This specimen consisted of CD4+ T cells from peripheral blood mononuclear cells, obtained in the third trimester of pregnancy. These receptors were obtained from a female donor with multiple sclerosis, enrolled in a pregnancy study. Both conserved end residues are part of each CDR3. Fields, in order: V gene, CDR3 protein.

TRBV19 CASSQGTGGAGANVLTF
TRBV7-2 CASSLSVAVYGEQFF
TRBV5-1 CASSLGFGGEKLFF
TRBV5-4 CASSVMGFGYGYTF
TRBV5-1 CASRAGQKTSGANVLTF
TRBV9 CASSVGSGRDTQYF
TRBV7-2 CASSLSGTGVGGYTF
TRBV30 CAWTSGFYNGYTF
TRBV19 CASRQGTSGSPKYF
TRBV18 CASSTTGLGQPQHF
TRBV19 CASSMYMNTEAFF
TRBV28 CASIKRQDLYGYTF
TRBV9 CASSGQLLAGPSFF
TRBV6-6 CASHRTSGNTGELFF
TRBV6-1 CASSVDRGMEKLFF
TRBV6-6 CASSPAGAADTQYF
TRBV30 CAWMTGSNTEAFF
TRBV7-9 CASSLEGRDTQYF
TRBV2 CASVSRIGGYTF
TRBV7-6 CASSPQGARSTEAFF
TRBV25-1 CASSVGQGNSGYTF
TRBV7-9 CASSLDRGWGTEAFF
TRBV7-9 CASRPGLGSYEQYF
TRBV5-5 CASSTQGFGAEAFF
TRBV7-9 CASSLGRGAEAKNIQYF
TRBV7-9 CASSLVRTNEQFF
TRBV7-9 CASSPLGAVTEAFF
TRBV9 CASSVGRGGFNEQFF
TRBV19 CASLPTGAGANVLTF
TRBV30 CAWSTGNLRRDTDTQYF
TRBV11-2 CASSRSGSSYNEQFF
TRBV10-3 CAISDQVNTEAFF
TRBV11-2 CASSLASGSRNEQFF
TRBV10-2 CASSRDRVETDTQYF
TRBV5-1 CASSLTGPHLNEKLFF
TRBV11-2 CASRSYHRGTYEQYF
TRBV6-5 CASSEGYGYTF
TRBV7-2 CASSTGLRGTYEQYF
TRBV9 CASSVGQGQETQYF
TRBV7-9 CASSLTGSGEKLFF
TRBV4-2 CASSQGIGQTNQPQHF
TRBV5-1 CASSFGTNEKLFF
TRBV6-1 CASSIRRGDTQYF
TRBV10-1 CASSFSGGGNEQFF
TRBV14 CASSPISGSPDTQYF
TRBV18 CASSRDRTGGGYTF
TRBV27 CASSFWGQGRTEAFF
TRBV4-1 CASSQDSLRGDGYTF
TRBV14 CASGFGGSSYEQYF
TRBV19 CASSIGGWGNNQPQHF
TRBV21-1 CASSSRVCRQETQYF
TRBV11-2 CASSLQAGAYEQYF
TRBV6-1 CASSEGAGSRTDTQYF